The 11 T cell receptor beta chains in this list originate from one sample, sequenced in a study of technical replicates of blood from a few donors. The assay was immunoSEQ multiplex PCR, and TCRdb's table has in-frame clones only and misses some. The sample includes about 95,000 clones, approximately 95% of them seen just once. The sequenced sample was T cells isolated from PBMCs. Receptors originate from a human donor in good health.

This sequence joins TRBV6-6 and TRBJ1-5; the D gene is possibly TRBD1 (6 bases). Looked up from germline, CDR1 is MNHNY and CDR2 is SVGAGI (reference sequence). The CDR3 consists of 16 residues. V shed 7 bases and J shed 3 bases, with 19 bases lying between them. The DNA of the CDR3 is TGTGCCAGCACCGAAAACAGGGAAATAAACAATCAGCCCCAGCATTTT. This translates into CASTENREINNQPQHF.

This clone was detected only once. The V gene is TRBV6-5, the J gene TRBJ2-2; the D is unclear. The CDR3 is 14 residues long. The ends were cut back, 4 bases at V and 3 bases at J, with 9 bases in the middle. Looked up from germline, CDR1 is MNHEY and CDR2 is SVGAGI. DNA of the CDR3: TGTGCCAGCAGTTTTACGGTCTACACCGGGGAGCTGTTTTTT. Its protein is CASSFTVYTGELFF.

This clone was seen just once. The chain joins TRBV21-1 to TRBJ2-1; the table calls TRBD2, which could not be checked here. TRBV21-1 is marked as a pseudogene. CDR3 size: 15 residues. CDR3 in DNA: TGTGCCAGCAGCAAAGCGCAGGAGGGGAACAATGAGCAGTTCTTC. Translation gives CASSKAQEGNNEQFF.

The CDR3 here is CASSYYPGGIYGYTF. The CDR3 DNA sequence: TGTGCCAGCAGTTATTACCCAGGGGGCATCTACGGCTACACCTTC. The genes are TRBV6-6 and TRBJ1-2; 8 bases align to TRBD1. From germline, CDR1 is MNHNY and CDR2 SVGAGI (reference sequence). This CDR3 spans 15 amino acids. With 3 bases clipped from V and 8 bases from J, the junction kept 11 bases outside the gene matches.

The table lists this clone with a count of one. The CDR3: CASSLDRASPSTDTQYF. The CDR3 bases are TGTGCCAGCAGCTTAGATCGGGCTAGCCCAAGCACAGATACGCAGTATTTT. The J gene is TRBJ2-3, the V gene TRBV11-2; D may be TRBD2 (5 bases). CDR1 SGHAT and CDR2 FQNNGV come from the germline V gene. Deletions cut 0 bases from V and 0 bases from J, with 13 bases between. The CDR3 runs to 17 residues.

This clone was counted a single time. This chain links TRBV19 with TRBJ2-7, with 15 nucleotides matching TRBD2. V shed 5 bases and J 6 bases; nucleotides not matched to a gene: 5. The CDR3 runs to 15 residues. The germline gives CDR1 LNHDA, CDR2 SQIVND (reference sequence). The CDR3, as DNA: TGTGCCAGTAGTTCGCCGGGACTAGCGGGAGGCGAGCAGTACTTC. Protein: CASSSPGLAGGEQYF.

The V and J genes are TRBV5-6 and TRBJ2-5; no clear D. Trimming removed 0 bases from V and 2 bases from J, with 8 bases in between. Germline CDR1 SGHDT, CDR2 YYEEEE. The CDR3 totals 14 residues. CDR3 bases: TGTGCCAGCAGCTTGGGGGCGTATCAAGAGACCCAGTACTTC. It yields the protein CASSLGAYQETQYF. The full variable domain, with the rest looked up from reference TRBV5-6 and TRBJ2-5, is DAGVTQSPTHLIKTRGQQVTLRCSPKSGHDTVSWYQQALGQGPQFIFQYYEEEERQRGNFPDRFSGHQFPNYSSELNVNALLLGDSALYLCASSLGAYQETQYFGPGTRLLVL.

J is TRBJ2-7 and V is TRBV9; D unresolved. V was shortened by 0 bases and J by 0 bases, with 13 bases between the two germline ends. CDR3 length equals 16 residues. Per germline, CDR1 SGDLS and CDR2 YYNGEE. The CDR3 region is CASSVGSGFASYEQYF. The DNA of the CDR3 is TGTGCCAGCAGCGTAGGTTCCGGGTTTGCCTCCTACGAGCAGTACTTC.

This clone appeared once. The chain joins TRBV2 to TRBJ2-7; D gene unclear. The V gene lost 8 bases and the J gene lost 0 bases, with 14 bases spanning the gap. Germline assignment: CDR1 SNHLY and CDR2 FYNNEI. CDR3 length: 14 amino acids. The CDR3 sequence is CASRLVDSSYEQYF. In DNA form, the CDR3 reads TGTGCCAGCCGACTTGTAGATAGCTCCTACGAGCAGTACTTC.

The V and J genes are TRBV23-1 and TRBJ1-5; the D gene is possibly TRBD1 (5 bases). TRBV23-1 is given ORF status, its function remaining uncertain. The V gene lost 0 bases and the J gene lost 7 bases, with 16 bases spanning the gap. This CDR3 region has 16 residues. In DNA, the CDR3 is TGCGCCAGCAGTCAATCTTATTCGGGCAGGGCCCAGCCCCAGCATTTT. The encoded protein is CASSQSYSGRAQPQHF.

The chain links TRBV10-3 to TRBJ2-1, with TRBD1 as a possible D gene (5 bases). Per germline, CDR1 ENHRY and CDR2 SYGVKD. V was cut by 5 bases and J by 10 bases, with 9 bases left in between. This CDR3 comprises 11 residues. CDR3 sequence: CAISLRGEQFF. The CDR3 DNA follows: TGTGCCATCAGTCTTAGGGGAGAGCAGTTCTTC.